The rows below give T cell receptor beta chains drawn from one sample of a study of blood T cells in healthy people across ages. TCRdb used MiXCR to reprocess the 5' RACE reads, holding one entry per CDR3 protein. The repertoire holds roughly 1.4 million distinct CDR3 sequences, with 59% as singletons. The specimen was blood. The receptors were gathered from a man in his late teens or twenties in good health. Each CDR3 is given with its conserved first and last residue. The D gene is left open where the match is weak. The size of a clone is reported for some rows only, either as once, few or many, or as a class for expanded clones.

clone size,V gene,D gene,J gene,CDR3 protein,CDR3 DNA
-,TRBV5-1,-,TRBJ1-1,CASSLVIGGVNTEAFF,TGCGCCAGCAGCTTGGTAATTGGGGGAGTGAACACTGAAGCTTTCTTT
-,TRBV4-1,TRBD2,TRBJ2-5,CASSQVRGGYQETQYF,TGCGCCAGCAGCCAAGTGCGGGGAGGGTACCAAGAGACCCAGTACTTC
-,TRBV7-9,-,TRBJ2-7,CAARDVGGGEQYF,TGTGCCGCGAGGGACGTCGGCGGAGGCGAGCAGTACTTC
-,TRBV10-3,TRBD1,TRBJ2-1,CAISYTGGRNNEQFF,TGTGCCATCAGTTATACAGGGGGCCGCAACAATGAGCAGTTCTTC
once,TRBV7-8,TRBD1,TRBJ1-1,CASSLAGGNTGVWTKNTEAFF,TGTGCCAGCAGCTTAGCGGGTGGAAACACAGGGGTCTGGACTAAGAACACTGAAGCTTTCTTT
few,TRBV16,TRBD2,TRBJ2-7,CASSQSITSGTIQYF,TGTGCCAGCAGCCAATCGATTACTAGCGGAACAATTCAGTACTTC
-,TRBV12-3/TRBV12-4,TRBD1,TRBJ2-3,CASPPPRDRATYTQYF,TGTGCCAGTCCCCCTCCCCGGGACAGGGCGACGTATACGCAGTATTTT
-,TRBV6-5,-,TRBJ2-5,CASSSRDRLETQYF,TGTGCCAGCAGTAGCAGAGACAGGCTGGAGACCCAGTACTTC
-,TRBV20-1,-,TRBJ1-2,CGARSYTETVGYGYTF,TGCGGTGCTAGATCCTACACAGAGACGGTAGGGTATGGCTACACCTTC
-,TRBV7-6,-,TRBJ1-6,CASSPQGSSPLHF,TGTGCCAGCAGCCCCCAGGGAAGTTCACCCCTCCACTTT
-,TRBV6-5,-,TRBJ2-1,CASSEQLYEQFF,TGTGCCAGCAGTGAACAGCTCTACGAGCAGTTCTTC
-,TRBV29-1,-,TRBJ2-1,CGVEGVGEIFYNEQFF,TGCGGCGTTGAAGGTGTCGGAGAGATCTTTTACAATGAGCAGTTCTTC
-,TRBV20-1,-,TRBJ1-2,CSASPQGFAYGYTF,TGCAGTGCTAGCCCCCAGGGGTTTGCCTATGGCTACACCTTC
few,TRBV4-1,TRBD1,TRBJ2-5,CASSQGTGAVLETQYF,TGCGCCAGCAGCCAAGGGACAGGGGCCGTTTTGGAGACCCAGTACTTC
few,TRBV29-1,-,TRBJ2-1,CSVFPDSGPINEQFF,TGCAGCGTGTTTCCGGACTCTGGGCCCATCAATGAGCAGTTCTTC
few,TRBV29-1,TRBD2,TRBJ2-7,CSVGEPGLYDYEQYF,TGCAGCGTTGGCGAACCGGGACTATACGACTACGAGCAGTACTTC
few,TRBV21-1,-,TRBJ2-5,CASSPRRLAGEQYF,TGTGCCAGCAGCCCTAGACGACTAGCGGGAGAGCAGTACTTC
once,TRBV11-2,-,TRBJ2-1,CASSSPIGVNEQFF,TGTGCCAGCAGCTCCCCAATAGGTGTAAATGAGCAGTTCTTC
-,TRBV7-2,-,TRBJ2-3,CASSSGVSADTLYF,TGTGCCAGCAGCTCGGGGGTATCAGCAGATACGCTGTATTTT
-,TRBV29-1,TRBD1,TRBJ2-1,CSLAGQGWDEQFF,TGCAGCCTCGCAGGACAGGGGTGGGATGAGCAGTTCTTC
-,TRBV20-1,TRBD1,TRBJ1-4,CSATGQSFEKLFF,TGCAGTGCTACGGGACAGTCTTTTGAAAAACTGTTTTTT
-,TRBV5-1,-,TRBJ2-7,CASSLGHRDSSYEQYF,TGCGCCAGCAGCTTGGGACACAGGGACTCCTCCTACGAGCAGTACTTC
-,TRBV11-2,-,TRBJ2-5,CASSAEGLLLTQYF,TGTGCCAGCAGCGCAGAGGGCCTCCTTTTGACCCAGTACTTC
-,TRBV4-1,-,TRBJ2-5,CARSHIGPRETQYF,TGCGCCCGCAGCCATATAGGGCCAAGAGAGACCCAGTACTTC
-,TRBV7-2,TRBD2,TRBJ2-3,CANRTSLRSTDTQYF,TGTGCCAATAGGACTAGCCTAAGAAGCACAGATACGCAGTATTTT
-,TRBV7-9,TRBD1,TRBJ1-2,CASSQGGWDRRYNYGYTF,TGTGCCAGCAGCCAAGGGGGCTGGGACAGGAGGTACAACTATGGCTACACCTTC
-,TRBV10-2,-,TRBJ2-3,CASSEQGGYTDTQYF,TGCGCCAGCAGTGAACAGGGAGGTTACACAGATACGCAGTATTTT